The entry below describes one T cell receptor beta chain. Its specificity is not known. These data belong to a study of OX40 agonist ivuxolimab in advanced cancers. The wider study: The patients received ivuxolimab by intravenous route every 2 weeks at 0.01 to 10 mg/kg.

Measured with immunoSEQ multiplex PCR; TCRdb has only the in-frame clones, and not every one. The sample has over 40,000 clones, roughly 86% seen once. Study findings and constraints: Several nonresponders also turned out to have low normalized T-cell clonal expansion.

The V gene lost 0 bases and the J gene lost 3 bases, with 5 bases spanning the gap. Germline V gene lookup returns CDR1 KGHSY and CDR2 FQNENV. This CDR3 has 13 amino acids. Sequencing used CD4+ or CD8+ T cells sorted from blood, obtained in a trial of the OX40 agonist ivuxolimab. This receptor was identified in an adult with an advanced solid tumor such as melanoma, head and neck, liver or kidney cancer. This sequence joins TRBV16 and TRBJ2-5; D call uncertain. The CDR3 region is CASSQSSEETQYF. Written as DNA, the CDR3 is TGTGCCAGCAGCCAATCCTCTGAAGAGACCCAGTACTTC.